The present T cell receptor beta chain was sequenced within a study of cytomegalovirus exposure and HLA in healthy donors. Overall study results and limits: Testing in vitro showed three CMV-associated chains specific for CMV antigens. Per a later analysis, 18,000 or so TCR beta sequences showed association with HLA alleles at 0.05 false discovery rate.

As concerns this clone: Its antigen remains unidentified.

The PCR ran on 60 Vbeta and 13 Jbeta primers. TCRdb's copy holds only in-frame clones and misses some; the assay was immunoSEQ multiplex PCR. The sample consists of fewer than 250,000 clones, around 87% of them appearing once. Sequenced sample: PBMCs. This receptor was obtained from a young man in good health and CMV-seronegative.

The CDR3 DNA follows: TGCGCCAGCAGCTTAGATGGCAGTGGCCAAGAGACCCAGTACTTC. This gives the protein CASSLDGSGQETQYF. The chain recombines TRBV5-1 with TRBJ2-5, with D unresolved. Per germline, CDR1 SGHRS and CDR2 YFSETQ. The germline V and J ends were trimmed by 2 bases and 1 base, with 12 bases remaining between them. CDR3 length: 15 residues.